What follows are 29 T cell receptor beta chains derived from one specimen sequenced in a study of blood T cell repertoires in COVID-19 (dated by TCRdb to about 2020). The library relied on the immunoSEQ multiplex PCR assay. The source is immuneACCESS, and TCRdb retained only in-frame sequences with V and J called. Part of the clones is not carried over; for the studies checked, unresolved V genes explain less than half of this, and the remainder is unexplained. This sample lists tens of thousands of clones; about 88% were detected once. Over 11% of the sample rests with the top ten. Sample: peripheral blood. All receptors derive from a woman aged 55 to 70 with active COVID-19.

This chain links TRBV9 with TRBJ1-1; D remains ambiguous. V was shortened by 2 bases and J by 0 bases, with 11 bases between the two germline ends. CDR1 and CDR2 from the germline V gene are SGDLS and YYNGEE. The CDR3 contains 15 residues. The chain's CDR3 is CASSVAAELNTEAFF. The CDR3, as DNA: TGTGCCAGCAGCGTCGCGGCGGAGTTGAACACTGAAGCTTTCTTT.

The chain carries TRBV7-2 and TRBJ2-2; D perhaps matches TRBD1 (6 bases). This CDR3 contains 14 residues. Germline V gene lookup returns CDR1 SGHTA and CDR2 FQGNSA. Trimming removed 1 base at V and 4 bases at J, with 7 bases between. CDR3 in DNA: TGTGCCAGCAGCTTAGGGACAGCCACCGGGGAGCTGTTTTTT. Its protein product is CASSLGTATGELFF. Full variable domain (missing parts from reference TRBV7-2 and TRBJ2-2): GAGVSQSPSNKVTEKGKDVELRCDPISGHTALYWYRQSLGQGLEFLIYFQGNSAPDKSGLPSDRFSAERTGGSVSTLTIQRTQQEDSAVYLCASSLGTATGELFFGEGSRLTVL.

The chain is built from TRBV19 and TRBJ1-2; D call uncertain. V lost 3 bases, J lost 4 bases, and 12 bases lay in between. The CDR3 is 14 residues long. Germline V gene sequence: CDR1 LNHDA, CDR2 SQIVND (reference sequence). The CDR3 DNA sequence: TGTGCCAGTAGTATCCTAGCAGAAAGCTATGGCTACACCTTC. This sequence encodes CASSILAESYGYTF.

V and J are TRBV12-1 and TRBJ1-2; the table's D call of TRBD1 was not tested on the DNA. TRBV12-1 is classified as a pseudogene. CDR3 size: 14 residues. The CDR3 nucleotides are TGTGCCAGCAGCTTTGCGCCAGGGGTTTATGGCTACACCTTC. Translated: CASSFAPGVYGYTF.

The chain couples TRBV9 to TRBJ1-3; TRBD1 matches 8 bases. The CDR3 runs to 17 residues. In germline, CDR1 is SGDLS, CDR2 YYNGEE. The trim removed 3 bases at V and 2 bases at J, leaving 10 bases unmatched. Here the CDR3 reads CASSARLQGATGNTIYF. Here the CDR3 DNA reads TGTGCCAGCAGCGCAAGGCTCCAGGGGGCGACTGGAAACACCATATATTTT.

The chain recombines TRBV2 with TRBJ2-2, with 8 nucleotides matching TRBD2. Germline trimming cut 7 bases from V and 5 bases from J; bases unmatched to any gene: 9. Germline-derived CDR1 and CDR2 are SNHLY and FYNNEI. CDR3 length equals 15 residues. The CDR3 DNA is TGTGCCAGCACTCTAAGCGGGGGAGTTACCGGGGAGCTGTTTTTT. Translation: CASTLSGGVTGELFF.

V is TRBV10-2 and J is TRBJ1-5; D is uncertain. Germline V gives CDR1 WSHSY, CDR2 SAAADI. Between the trimmed V and J ends, which lost 3 bases and 6 bases, there was a span of 9 bases. This CDR3 is 13 amino acids long. The CDR3 spells CASSEANGQPQHF. The CDR3 DNA follows: TGCGCCAGCAGTGAAGCGAATGGTCAGCCCCAGCATTTT.

The chain links TRBV6-5 to TRBJ1-5; no clear D. V shed 6 bases and J shed 5 bases, with 11 bases lying between them. The CDR3 extends over 13 amino acids. Germline CDR1 and CDR2: MNHEY and SVGAGI. The CDR3 DNA reads TGTGCCAGCAGAAAAACAGATCATCAGCCCCAGCATTTT. This sequence encodes CASRKTDHQPQHF.

V is TRBV19 and J is TRBJ1-5; 8 nucleotides match TRBD1. Germline V gene sequence: CDR1 LNHDA, CDR2 SQIVND (reference sequence). Trimming removed 4 bases from V and 5 bases from J; junction bases left unmatched: 4. This CDR3 is built from 14 residues. CDR3 protein: CASSTRTGYQPQHF. CDR3 nucleotides: TGTGCCAGTAGTACCCGGACAGGGTATCAGCCCCAGCATTTT.

V and J are TRBV27 and TRBJ1-2; possibly TRBD1 for D (6 bases). V was clipped by 5 bases and J by 4 bases, with 14 bases between them. Germline V gene sequence: CDR1 MNHEY, CDR2 SMNVEV (reference sequence). CDR3 size: 14 residues. Here the CDR3 DNA reads TGTGCCAGCAGTAACGGGGGGACACCCTATGGCTACACCTTC. The encoded protein is CASSNGGTPYGYTF.

The chain combines TRBV19 with TRBJ2-1, with TRBD2 matching over 7 bases. Germline CDR1 is LNHDA and CDR2 is SQIVND (reference sequence). The CDR3 length is 12 residues. The V segment lost 4 bases and the J segment 12 bases; nucleotides outside the gene matches: 6. The CDR3 nucleotides read TGTGCCAGTAGTAACCGGGACTACGTGCAGTTCTTC. Its protein is CASSNRDYVQFF. The full variable domain, rest sourced from reference TRBV19 and TRBJ2-1, is DGGITQSPKYLFRKEGQNVTLSCEQNLNHDAMYWYRQDPGQGLRLIYYSQIVNDFQKGDIAEGYSVSREKKESFPLTVTSAQKNPTAFYLCASSNRDYVQFFGPGTRLTVL.

The chain combines TRBV9 with TRBJ2-1, with 9 bases fitting TRBD2. The V segment lost 6 bases and the J segment 2 bases; nucleotides outside the gene matches: 12. This CDR3 contains 17 residues. CDR1 and CDR2 from the germline V gene are SGDLS and YYNGEE. CDR3 loop: CASIRRGGPLTYNEQFF. Here the CDR3 DNA reads TGTGCCAGCATAAGGCGGGGGGGCCCCCTCACCTACAATGAGCAGTTCTTC.

The rearrangement links TRBV11-3 to TRBJ1-5; D call uncertain. Trimming pared 1 base from V and 8 bases from J, leaving 12 bases between. Germline CDR1 reads SGHNT; CDR2 reads YENEEA. CDR3 length: 14 amino acids. CDR3 sequence: CASSLGVGMEPQHF. The CDR3 nucleotides read TGTGCCAGCAGCTTAGGTGTGGGCATGGAGCCCCAGCATTTT.

This clone was found once. V is TRBV29-1 and J is TRBJ1-1, with a tentative D call TRBD1 (6 bases). Per the germline V gene, CDR1 is SQVTM and CDR2 is ANQGSEA. This CDR3 has 12 residues. V was pared by 4 bases and J by 5 bases, with 11 bases between. In nucleotides, the CDR3 is TGCAGCGTTGCAGGGGCTGGGACTGAAGCTTTCTTT. Translating it yields CSVAGAGTEAFF.

This clone occurred once. The CDR3 spells CASSLDVRTGGSYNEQFF. The CDR3 DNA follows: TGTGCCAGCAGCTTAGATGTACGGACAGGGGGGTCCTACAATGAGCAGTTCTTC. The chain is built from TRBV7-8 and TRBJ2-1; 10 nucleotides line up with TRBD1. CDR1 is SGHVS and CDR2 is FQNEAQ in the germline V gene. V trimming: 1 base; J trimming: 1 base; junction bases outside the gene matches: 7. CDR3 size: 18 residues.

The chain joins TRBV4-1 to TRBJ2-4; TRBD1 is a possible D gene (5 bases). Germline V gene sequence: CDR1 MGHRA, CDR2 YSYEKL. The CDR3 covers 14 residues. V lost 0 bases and J 6 bases, leaving 9 bases between the germline ends. The CDR3 coding sequence is TGCGCCAGCAGCCAAGAACCCCAGGGAAACATTCAGTACTTC. Its translation is CASSQEPQGNIQYF.

This chain joins TRBV6-4 and TRBJ2-1; 11 nucleotides line up with TRBD2. This CDR3 region has 15 residues. Germline CDR1 MRHNA, CDR2 SNTAGT. The J segment lost 5 bases and the V segment lost 8 bases, leaving 8 bases of the junction unmatched. The CDR3, as DNA: TGTGCCAGCGGGAAACTAGCGGGGGCGAACAATGAGCAGTTCTTC. Its protein is CASGKLAGANNEQFF.

The chain has TRBV23-1 and TRBJ2-7, with D possibly being TRBD2 (5 bases). TRBV23-1 is an ORF; its function is uncertain. The ends were cut back, 11 bases at V and 4 bases at J, with 15 bases in the middle. CDR3 size: 12 residues. The CDR3 spells CACLRERYEQYF. CDR3 sequence (DNA): TGCGCCTGCCTACGGGAAAGGTACGAGCAGTACTTC.

The chain joins TRBV6-5 to TRBJ1-1; 7 bases map to TRBD1. V was pared by 6 bases and J by 4 bases, with 8 bases of the junction left unmatched. This CDR3 has 14 residues. Germline CDR1 MNHEY, CDR2 SVGAGI. CDR3 sequence: CASSRDRRGTEAFF. CDR3 sequence (DNA): TGTGCCAGCAGCAGGGACAGACGGGGCACTGAAGCTTTCTTT.

This chain links TRBV6-5 with TRBJ1-5; D might be TRBD1 (6 bases). Germline values: CDR1 MNHEY, CDR2 SVGAGI. The CDR3 spans 13 residues. Between the trimmed V and J ends, which lost 7 bases and 7 bases, there was a span of 14 bases. The CDR3 DNA reads as TGTGCCAGCATGCGGACAGTCGGACAGCCCCAGCATTTT. Protein sequence: CASMRTVGQPQHF.

V usage is TRBV4-2 and J usage is TRBJ2-7; TRBD2 agrees at 9 bases. Germline CDR1 reads LGHNA; CDR2 reads YNFKEQ. V was pared by 2 bases and J by 3 bases, with 5 bases of the junction left unmatched. The CDR3 spans 15 residues. The CDR3 DNA reads TGTGCCAGCAGCCAATTTTCTAGCGGGGACTACGAGCAGTACTTC. Its translation is CASSQFSSGDYEQYF.

This clone showed up just once. This chain uses TRBV11-3 with TRBJ1-2, with TRBD1 matching 9 bases. Germline V CDR1 and CDR2: SGHNT, YENEEA. The CDR3 extends over 13 amino acids. V shed 9 bases and J 7 bases; nucleotides not matched to a gene: 9. This CDR3 reads CARQAGQGSGYTF. As DNA, the CDR3 is TGTGCCAGACAGGCGGGACAGGGAAGTGGCTACACCTTC. Full variable domain (remainder filled in from reference TRBV11-3 and TRBJ1-2): EAGVVQSPRYKIIEKKQPVAFWCNPISGHNTLYWYLQNLGQGPELLIRYENEEAVDDSQLPKDRFSAERLKGVDSTLKIQPAELGDSAVYLCARQAGQGSGYTFGSGTRLTVV.

The rearrangement links TRBV29-1 to TRBJ1-2, with D maybe TRBD1 (5 bases). Germline V gene lookup returns CDR1 SQVTM and CDR2 ANQGSEA. Trimming pared 3 bases from V and 6 bases from J, leaving 11 bases between. The CDR3 is 12 amino acids. Here the CDR3 DNA reads TGCAGCGTTGATGGGGGGATAGATGGCTACACCTTC. Amino acid sequence: CSVDGGIDGYTF.

V is TRBV19 and J is TRBJ2-2, with D perhaps matching TRBD1 (6 bases). CDR1 and CDR2 from the germline V gene are LNHDA and SQIVND (reference sequence). V was clipped by 8 bases and J by 0 bases, with 13 bases between them. This CDR3 is 15 amino acids long. The CDR3 nucleotides are TGTGCCAGTTCGAGGAGACAGGCGAACACCGGGGAGCTGTTTTTT. Protein: CASSRRQANTGELFF.

The chain couples TRBV3-1 (or the pseudogene TRBV3-2) to TRBJ2-1, with TRBD1 identical over 7 bases. Germline-derived CDR1 and CDR2 are LGHDT and YNNKEL (reference sequence). With V trimmed by 0 bases and J by 4 bases, 12 bases remained unmatched. This CDR3 has 18 residues. The CDR3 coding sequence is TGTGCCAGCAGCCAAGATTATTGGGGAAGGGGGCTTTACAATGAGCAGTTCTTC. Its protein is CASSQDYWGRGLYNEQFF.

V is TRBV18 and J is TRBJ1-3; 7 bases match TRBD1. This CDR3 spans 14 amino acids. The J segment lost 4 bases and the V segment lost 4 bases, leaving 4 bases of the junction unmatched. Germline V CDR1 and CDR2: KGHSH, LQKENI. Here the CDR3 reads CASSRDRIGNTIYF. DNA for the CDR3: TGTGCCAGCTCACGGGACAGAATAGGAAACACCATATATTTT.

The chain combines TRBV7-9 with TRBJ1-6, with TRBD1 matching over 7 bases. Losses at the gene ends were 4 bases for V and 8 bases for J; bases not matched to a gene: 2. Germline V gene data show CDR1 as SEHNR and CDR2 as FQNEAQ (reference sequence). The CDR3 extends over 13 amino acids. In DNA, the CDR3 is TGTGCCAGCAGCTATACAGGGGATTCACCCCTCCACTTT. Translated, it gives CASSYTGDSPLHF. Full variable domain (missing parts from reference TRBV7-9 and TRBJ1-6): DTGVSQNPRHKITKRGQNVTFRCDPISEHNRLYWYRQTLGQGPEFLTYFQNEAQLEKSRLLSDRFSAERPKGSFSTLEIQRTEQGDSAMYLCASSYTGDSPLHFGNGTRLTVT.

The rearrangement joins TRBV23-1 to TRBJ2-1, with 8 bases lining up with TRBD1. TRBV23-1 is an open reading frame whose function is uncertain. This CDR3 comprises 13 residues. V was clipped by 3 bases and J by 8 bases; unmatched bases: 3. DNA of the CDR3: TGCGCCAGCAGTCACGGACAGGGTGATGAGCAGTTCTTC. Protein product: CASSHGQGDEQFF.

The CDR3 nucleotides are TGTGCCTCGCGGCGAATCACAGATACGCAGTATTTT. It yields the protein CASRRITDTQYF. The rearrangement joins TRBV5-8 to TRBJ2-3; D unresolved. The ends were cut back, 10 bases at V and 2 bases at J, with 11 bases in the middle. The germline gives CDR1 SGHTS, CDR2 YDEGEE. CDR3 length equals 12 residues.